The entry below gives a single T cell receptor beta chain sequence along with its context. Sample-barcoded 5' priming and a J-beta primer mix drove a second PCR of roughly 6 to 12 cycles. Every single cDNA molecule received a tag from a template-switch adaptor with 12 random nucleotides. TCRdb processed the 5' RACE reads anew with MiXCR; each CDR3 protein has one entry. The repertoire holds more than 650,000 distinct CDR3 sequences, with approximately 22% as singletons. The sample is drawn from a study of blood T cells in healthy people across ages. The trim removed 1 base at V and 4 bases at J, leaving 6 bases unmatched. This CDR3 comprises 15 residues.

What was sequenced was blood. The chain employs TRBV12-3 or TRBV12-4 and TRBJ1-2, with 7 bases that match TRBD1. This clonotype originated in a man between 65 and 80 years old in good health. CDR3 sequence (DNA): TGTGCCAGCAGTTTAGACAGGGGCGGGAGCTATGGCTACACCTTC. Protein sequence: CASSLDRGGSYGYTF.